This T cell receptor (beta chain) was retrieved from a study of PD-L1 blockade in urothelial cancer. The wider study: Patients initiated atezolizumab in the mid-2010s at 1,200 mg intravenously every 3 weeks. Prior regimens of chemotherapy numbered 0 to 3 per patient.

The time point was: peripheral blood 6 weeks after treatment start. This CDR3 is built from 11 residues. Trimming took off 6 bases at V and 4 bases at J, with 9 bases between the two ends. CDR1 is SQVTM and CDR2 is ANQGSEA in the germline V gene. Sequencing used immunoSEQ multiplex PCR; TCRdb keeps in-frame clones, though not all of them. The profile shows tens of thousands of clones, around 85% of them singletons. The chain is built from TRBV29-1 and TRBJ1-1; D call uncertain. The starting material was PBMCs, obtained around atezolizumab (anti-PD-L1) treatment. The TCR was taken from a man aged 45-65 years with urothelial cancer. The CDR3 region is CSVAGSTEAFF. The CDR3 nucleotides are TGCAGCGTCGCGGGATCCACTGAAGCTTTCTTT.